Each of the 18 T cell receptor beta chains below was sequenced from the same sample in a study of beta chain features in type 1 diabetes. Isolated RNA was reverse transcribed in full, so expressed TCRB transcripts were sequenced. Assay: immunoSEQ multiplex PCR; the TCRdb copy retains only in-frame clones and omits some. The sample has 400,000 to 600,000 clones; about 29% are singletons. Specimen: naive CD4+ T cells from blood. These receptors were collected from a young man in good health.

The chain is built from TRBV6-5 and TRBJ2-2; D not resolved. The V gene lost 1 base and the J gene lost 2 bases, with 5 bases spanning the gap. Germline values: CDR1 MNHEY, CDR2 SVGAGI. The CDR3 is 14 amino acids. The CDR3 DNA sequence: TGTGCCAGCAGTTACTGGCGTAACACCGGGGAGCTGTTTTTT. Protein product: CASSYWRNTGELFF.

This clone was observed a few times. The chain employs TRBV7-2 and TRBJ1-2; D remains ambiguous. CDR1 SGHTA and CDR2 FQGNSA come from the germline V gene. V lost 1 base and J 4 bases, leaving 16 bases between the germline ends. The length of the CDR3 is 16 residues. The CDR3 loop reads CASSLVPDPRPYGYTF. CDR3 DNA sequence: TGTGCCAGCAGCTTAGTCCCGGATCCCCGGCCCTATGGCTACACCTTC. Using reference TRBV7-2 and TRBJ1-2 for the parts outside the CDR3, the full variable domain is GAGVSQSPSNKVTEKGKDVELRCDPISGHTALYWYRQSLGQGLEFLIYFQGNSAPDKSGLPSDRFSAERTGGSVSTLTIQRTQQEDSAVYLCASSLVPDPRPYGYTFGSGTRLTVV.

The J gene is TRBJ2-5, the V gene TRBV19; TRBD2 matches 10 bases. Germline values: CDR1 LNHDA, CDR2 SQIVND (reference sequence). Trimming cost V 5 bases and J 5 bases; bases outside gene matches: 5. This CDR3 has 14 amino acids. The CDR3: CASSGSGRYETQYF. For the CDR3, the DNA is TGTGCCAGTAGTGGTAGCGGGAGGTATGAGACCCAGTACTTC.

This clone was detected only a few times. The chain has TRBV7-9 and TRBJ1-1; 7 positions agree with TRBD1. The J segment lost 4 bases and the V segment lost 5 bases, leaving 7 bases of the junction unmatched. Germline assignment: CDR1 SEHNR and CDR2 FQNEAQ (reference sequence). The CDR3 consists of 14 residues. The CDR3 spells CASSTQGTGTEAFF. CDR3 DNA: TGTGCCAGCAGCACACAGGGGACTGGCACTGAAGCTTTCTTT. Full variable domain (remainder filled in from reference TRBV7-9 and TRBJ1-1): DTGVSQNPRHKITKRGQNVTFRCDPISEHNRLYWYRQTLGQGPEFLTYFQNEAQLEKSRLLSDRFSAERPKGSFSTLEIQRTEQGDSAMYLCASSTQGTGTEAFFGQGTRLTVV.

The V gene is TRBV29-1, the J gene TRBJ1-1; D perhaps matches TRBD1 (6 bases). Trimming pared 4 bases from V and 4 bases from J, leaving 13 bases between. The CDR3 runs 13 residues. In germline, CDR1 is SQVTM, CDR2 ANQGSEA. The CDR3 DNA is TGCAGCGTTGTCCACAGGGAAGGCACTGAAGCTTTCTTT. This gives the protein CSVVHREGTEAFF.

The V and J genes are TRBV5-6 and TRBJ2-3, with D unresolved. Trimming removed 2 bases at V and 0 bases at J, with 4 bases between. Germline CDR1 and CDR2: SGHDT and YYEEEE. The CDR3 extends over 13 amino acids. The CDR3 loop is CASSLQSTDTQYF. CDR3 nucleotide sequence: TGTGCCAGCAGCTTACAGAGCACAGATACGCAGTATTTT. The whole variable domain, remainder taken from reference TRBV5-6 and TRBJ2-3, is DAGVTQSPTHLIKTRGQQVTLRCSPKSGHDTVSWYQQALGQGPQFIFQYYEEEERQRGNFPDRFSGHQFPNYSSELNVNALLLGDSALYLCASSLQSTDTQYFGPGTRLTVL.

The chain joins TRBV9 to TRBJ2-7, with 8 bases identical to TRBD2. V lost 0 bases to trimming and J lost 6 bases; unmatched junction nucleotides: 8. Germline CDR1 is SGDLS and CDR2 is YYNGEE. The CDR3 totals 15 residues. The CDR3 DNA is TGTGCCAGCAGCGTAGGGTCGGGAGGGCCCTCCGAGCAGTACTTC. This gives the protein CASSVGSGGPSEQYF. Variable domain in full (rest from reference TRBV9 and TRBJ2-7): DSGVTQTPKHLITATGQRVTLRCSPRSGDLSVYWYQQSLDQGLQFLIQYYNGEERAKGNILERFSAQQFPDLHSELNLSSLELGDSALYFCASSVGSGGPSEQYFGPGTRLTVT.

This clone has only one observation. The rearrangement joins TRBV7-2 to TRBJ2-3; 13 nucleotides align to TRBD2. V gave up 0 bases and J gave up 2 bases; unmatched junction bases: 2. The CDR3 is 17 residues long. Germline values: CDR1 SGHTA, CDR2 FQGNSA. CDR3 in amino acids: CASSLAGLAGPTDTQYF. CDR3 DNA sequence: TGTGCCAGCAGCTTAGCGGGACTAGCGGGACCCACAGATACGCAGTATTTT.

This clone was recorded a few times. Additional DNA sequences in this sample encode the identical CDR3. V and J are TRBV2 and TRBJ1-2; 8 nucleotides align to TRBD1. The CDR3 loop spans 12 amino acids. V was clipped by 6 bases and J by 4 bases; unmatched bases: 1. Germline V lookup: CDR1 SNHLY, CDR2 FYNNEI. Here the CDR3 DNA reads TGTGCCAGCAGGGACAGGGTCTATGGCTACACCTTC. Translating it yields CASRDRVYGYTF.

A few counts support this clone. This chain joins TRBV30 and TRBJ2-5; 7 bases map to TRBD2. The CDR3 runs to 14 residues. V was clipped by 3 bases and J by 5 bases; unmatched bases: 9. Germline values: CDR1 GTSNPN, CDR2 SVGIG (reference sequence). The DNA for the CDR3 is TGTGCCTGGAGGGGGCCCGCCGGGAGGGAGACCCAGTACTTC. Encoded protein: CAWRGPAGRETQYF.

The V and J genes are TRBV7-3 and TRBJ2-3, with D maybe TRBD1 (6 bases). The CDR3 totals 15 residues. V was clipped by 5 bases and J by 0 bases, with 12 bases between them. Germline V gives CDR1 SGHTA, CDR2 FQGTGA. DNA of the CDR3: TGTGCCAGCAGCCAATGGGACACCAGCACAGATACGCAGTATTTT. Protein product: CASSQWDTSTDTQYF.

Only a few counts were recorded for this clone. For the CDR3, the DNA is TGCAGTGTTCGGACAACCGGGGAGCTGTTTTTT. Amino acid sequence: CSVRTTGELFF. The chain couples TRBV20-1 to TRBJ2-2, with a weak D call TRBD1 (5 bases). V was shortened by 7 bases and J by 5 bases, with 8 bases between the two germline ends. Looked up from germline, CDR1 is DFQATT and CDR2 is SNEGSKA (reference sequence). The CDR3 has 11 residues.

This clone has only a few counts. The gene calls are TRBV27 and TRBJ2-1, with 8 bases lining up with TRBD2. V shed 11 bases and J 3 bases; nucleotides not matched to a gene: 12. This CDR3 region has 15 residues. Germline CDR1 is MNHEY and CDR2 is SMNVEV (reference sequence). CDR3 nucleotide sequence: TGTGCCTCACCACGACCGGGACTAGACTACAATGAGCAGTTCTTC. Its protein product is CASPRPGLDYNEQFF.

The rearrangement links TRBV10-3 to TRBJ1-1, with TRBD1 as a possible D gene (5 bases). Germline-derived CDR1 and CDR2 are ENHRY and SYGVKD. V dropped 10 bases and J dropped 1 base, with 19 bases sitting between them. CDR3 length equals 15 residues. The chain's CDR3 is CATLPPGLRNTEAFF. The DNA of the CDR3 is TGTGCCACGCTCCCTCCGGGACTCCGGAACACTGAAGCTTTCTTT.

This chain connects TRBV13 to TRBJ2-5, with a weak D call TRBD2 (5 bases). Germline V gives CDR1 PRHDT, CDR2 FYEKMQ (reference sequence). V was clipped by 5 bases and J by 10 bases, with 20 bases between them. This CDR3 has 14 amino acids. CDR3 DNA: TGTGCCAGCAGCACAACTGGACTTCGGTCTGACCAGTACTTC. Its protein is CASSTTGLRSDQYF.

The V and J genes are TRBV5-1 and TRBJ2-4; TRBD2 agrees at 9 bases. The CDR3 is made up of 14 amino acids. From germline, CDR1 is SGHRS and CDR2 YFSETQ. V was clipped by 5 bases and J by 0 bases; unmatched bases: 0. The CDR3 region has the DNA TGCGCCAGCAGACTAGCGGGAGCCAAAAACATTCAGTACTTC. Residues: CASRLAGAKNIQYF.

A few counts support this clone. The V gene is TRBV2, the J gene TRBJ2-1, with 9 bases fitting TRBD1. This CDR3 contains 13 residues. Germline V gene sequence: CDR1 SNHLY, CDR2 FYNNEI. J gave up 6 bases and V 5 bases, and 2 bases lay outside the gene matches. CDR3 protein: CASSQDRGNEQFF. The CDR3, as DNA: TGTGCCAGCAGTCAGGACAGGGGCAATGAGCAGTTCTTC.

The rearrangement links TRBV7-2 to TRBJ2-3; perhaps TRBD2 as D (6 bases). This CDR3 region has 14 residues. V was clipped by 3 bases and J by 6 bases, with 13 bases between them. The V gene's germline CDR1 is SGHTA and CDR2 FQGNSA. CDR3 DNA: TGTGCCAGCAGCTTGACGGGAGCGCCGGATACGCAGTATTTT. Amino acid sequence: CASSLTGAPDTQYF.